This TCR beta chain was captured by sequencing in a study of long-term antiretroviral therapy in people with HIV. Overall study findings and caveats: Although diversity increased after ART, it remained lower than in transplant donor controls. Repertoires in HIV (unlike those of controls) had narrower CDR3 length ranges.

Of note for this clone: Its antigen is not identified.

Runs used v3.0 of the immunoSEQ assay and were done at survey level. Here immunoSEQ multiplex PCR was the method, and the copy in TCRdb shows in-frame clones only, minus some. The sample carries under 20,000 clones, roughly 78% recorded once. CDR3 size: 15 residues. The germline CDR1 and CDR2 sequences are SGHAT and FQNNGV. V lost 1 base to trimming and J lost 1 base, with 7 bases between them. None of the participants with HIV were treated outside the United States. Cryopreserved PBMC samples of roughly 0.85-11 million cells were used for DNA extraction. This clonotype was sampled from a woman in her thirties or forties with HIV. The chain is built from TRBV11-2 and TRBJ2-2; D is unresolved. The sequences come from unsorted PBMCs, collected 0.2 years after starting antiretroviral therapy. The CDR3 DNA follows: TGTGCCAGCAGCTTAGGACTTCAGAACACCGGGGAGCTGTTTTTT. Its translation: CASSLGLQNTGELFF.